One TCR beta chain is described in this entry. In the source study's methods: Amplified reference gene primers provided the basis for estimating nucleated cell counts. Generated by immunoSEQ multiplex PCR, the TCRdb table keeps only in-frame clones and is missing some. That table gives V, J and clone size, and the DNA gave D and trimming. This sample has about 150,000 clones, with around 88% found just once. The data are from a study of blood T cell repertoires in COVID-19. In the study overall: COVID-19 samples from acute and convalescent phases originated in the United States, Italy and Spain. The cDNA or gDNA used as material had been derived from T cells, B-cell-depleted T cells, or PBMCs.

In germline, CDR1 is SGHNT, CDR2 YYREEE (reference sequence). The V end was cut by 2 bases, the J end by 5 bases, with 7 bases between. The CDR3 totals 12 residues. The chain employs TRBV5-4 and TRBJ2-5, with D unresolved. The sequenced sample was peripheral blood. The clonotype was recovered from a man between 60 and 75 years old with active or convalescent COVID-19. The CDR3 region has the DNA TGTGCCAGCAGCTTAGACTTTGAGACCCAGTACTTC. It codes for CASSLDFETQYF.